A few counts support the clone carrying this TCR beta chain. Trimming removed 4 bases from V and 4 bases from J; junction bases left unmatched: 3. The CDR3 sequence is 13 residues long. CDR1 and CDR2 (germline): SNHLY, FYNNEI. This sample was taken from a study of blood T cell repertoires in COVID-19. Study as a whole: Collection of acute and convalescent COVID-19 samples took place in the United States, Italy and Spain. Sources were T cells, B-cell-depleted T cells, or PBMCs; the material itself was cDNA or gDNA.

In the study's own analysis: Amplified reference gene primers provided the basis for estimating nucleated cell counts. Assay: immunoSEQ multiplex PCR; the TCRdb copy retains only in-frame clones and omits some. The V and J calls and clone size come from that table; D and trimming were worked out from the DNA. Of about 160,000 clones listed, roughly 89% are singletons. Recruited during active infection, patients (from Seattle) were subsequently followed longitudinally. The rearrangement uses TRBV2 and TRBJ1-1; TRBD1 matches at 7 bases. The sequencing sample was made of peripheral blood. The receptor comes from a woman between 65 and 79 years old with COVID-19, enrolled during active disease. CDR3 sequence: CASSGQGGTEAFF. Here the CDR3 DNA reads TGTGCCAGCAGTGGACAGGGTGGCACTGAAGCTTTCTTT.